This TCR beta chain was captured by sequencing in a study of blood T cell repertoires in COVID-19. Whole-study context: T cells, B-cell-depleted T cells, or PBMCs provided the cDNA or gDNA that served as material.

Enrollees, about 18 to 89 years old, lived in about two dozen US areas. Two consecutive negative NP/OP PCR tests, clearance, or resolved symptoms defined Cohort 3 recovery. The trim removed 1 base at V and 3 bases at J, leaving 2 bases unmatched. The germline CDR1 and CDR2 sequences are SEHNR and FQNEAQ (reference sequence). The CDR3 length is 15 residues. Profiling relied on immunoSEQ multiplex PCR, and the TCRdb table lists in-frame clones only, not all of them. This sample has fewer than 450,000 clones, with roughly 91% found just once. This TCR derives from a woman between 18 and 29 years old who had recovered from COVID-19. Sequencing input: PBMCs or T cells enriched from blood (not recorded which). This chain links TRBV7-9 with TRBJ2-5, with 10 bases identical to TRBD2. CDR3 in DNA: TGTGCCAGCAGCTTAGGGACTAGCGGAAAAGAGACCCAGTACTTC. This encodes CASSLGTSGKETQYF.